This T cell receptor (beta chain) appears in the sequencing data of a study of human T cells and chemical hapten exposure (dated by TCRdb to the early 2020s). For the study in its entirety: For sensitization, 2% DPC in acetone was applied to an approximately 2 cm by approximately 2 cm area of upper inner arm skin. Patients additionally received weekly therapeutic DPC doses to the scalp throughout the roughly 24-week study period. The study tracked peripheral blood TCR repertoire changes in vivo during primary and secondary sensitization to the hapten diphenylcyclopropenone (DPC) in alopecia patients. The libraries were sequenced as a pool, and the TCR yield per sample differed mostly because of small variations in library volumes within the pool. Patch tests used Finn chambers with 0.01% DPC on the upper back, scored after 6 days by International Contact Dermatitis Research Group standards. The patient cohort, mostly female, included alopecia areata with under or over 50% scalp involvement, alopecia totalis and alopecia universalis. Approximately 28 alopecia patients gave blood for TCR sequencing at one to four time points (pre-sensitization, 2, 6 and 24 weeks). Blood was sampled from patients pre-sensitization (week 0) and at 2, 6 and about 24 weeks after DPC sensitization. Overall results and qualifications from the work: Repeated subsampling changed both the strength of the expansion versus patch-test correlation and the threshold at which that correlation became significant. Patch test score correlated positively with the number of PT1 expanded TCRs, reaching significance at thresholds 8, 16 and 32 but not at 4. The number of TCRs above 1 in 1000 frequency did not change with DPC sensitization; there was no evidence of global repertoire structure alterations. Significantly more large CDR3 similarity clusters were formed by expanded TCRs than by pre-sensitization or healthy control sets, consistent with antigen-driven responses. Because all patients had alopecia, a presumed autoimmune disease, the immune response of the patients might differ from that of healthy individuals.

Taken with the paper, the label for time point translates to: pre-sensitization, week 0. This specimen's treatment or condition label, per the study, means: therapeutic diphenylcyclopropenone sensitization with weekly scalp DPC. At every patch-test visit, the blood draw took place before the patch test was put on. Patients were eligible if aged 18 to 70, diagnosed with alopecia and judged suitable for DPC therapy, and pregnant patients were excluded. Total RNA was extracted from unfractionated whole blood collected in Tempus Blood RNA tubes. The library was built by means of RACE. The sequencer listed for this sample is NextSeq 500. During library preparation, unique molecular identifiers were attached to individual cDNA molecules so that TCRs could be counted in a quantitative, reproducible way. From each blood RNA sample, both TCR alpha and TCR beta chains were sequenced. The source study handled its data this way. A median of around 100,000 TCRs per sample was observed, with a range of about 23,224 to 700,000. V, J and CDR3 annotation of the TCR reads was performed with the Decombinator software suite. For PS versus PT1 abundance plots, all samples were subsampled to the same number of TCRs (28,000). TCRs were defined as expanded if absent before sensitization and observed at least eight times at the 2-week time point. TCRdb redid the processing of the public reads, applying fastp at Q25 and MiXCR, and retained in-frame beta chains. Each record represents a unique CDR3 protein, reported with the most common genes and DNA among its rows. What appears here as the V and J calls and clone size reflects TCRdb's work, not the paper's. The table for this sample lists roughly 380,000 distinct CDR3 sequences; more than 4.5% of them were counted only once. The ten largest clones take up just over 2.5% of the sample.

This clonotype was observed many times. Its binding antigen is unknown. Per-base qualities were not stored, and no clone one base away is much larger. Ends trimmed: V by 5 bases, J by 2 bases; bases unmatched to a gene: 3. The germline V gene specifies SQVTM as CDR1 and ANQGSEA as CDR2. The CDR3 holds 13 amino acids from the cysteine to the phenylalanine. Just CDR3 DNA is preserved here, 39 bases in frame from base 1. This receptor chain uses TRBV29-1 and TRBJ2-3; 8 junctional bases match TRBD2. Sequenced material: whole blood, taken in connection with sensitization to the hapten diphenylcyclopropenone (DPC). The sequence was obtained from a woman aged 45 to 65 with alopecia areata. Some clones in this sample may be carry-over from other donors' samples. The DNA sequence is given as TGCAGCGTTTTAGCGGGGAACACAGATACGCAGTATTTT. The encoded protein is CSVLAGNTDTQYF.